The next 14 T cell receptor beta chains were all read from a single sample in a study of blood T cell repertoires in COVID-19. Some clones are missing from TCRdb's copy, which holds only in-frame ones; the method was immunoSEQ multiplex PCR. The table includes over 150,000 clones, 80% to 90% detected once. Specimen: peripheral blood. These receptors were obtained from a woman aged 55-69 years who had recovered from COVID-19.

This clone appeared a few times. The CDR3 spells CATVRGGNTDTQYF. The CDR3 DNA reads as TGTGCCACCGTACGGGGGGGCAACACAGATACGCAGTATTTT. This sequence joins TRBV10-3 and TRBJ2-3; TRBD2 matches 8 bases. Germline assignment: CDR1 ENHRY and CDR2 SYGVKD. There are 14 residues in the CDR3. J gave up 2 bases and V 10 bases, and 8 bases lay outside the gene matches.

This rearrangement joins TRBV10-1 to TRBJ1-3; the match to TRBD1 covers 9 bases. Germline values: CDR1 WNHNN, CDR2 SYGVQD (reference sequence). Losses at the gene ends were 6 bases for V and 1 base for J; bases not matched to a gene: 10. The length of the CDR3 is 17 residues. CDR3 region: CASRGTGSFISGNTIYF. CDR3 bases: TGCGCCAGCAGAGGGACAGGGTCCTTTATTTCTGGAAACACCATATATTTT.

A remark on this clone: The junction departs from the called germline gene at one end, perhaps through a read error. The chain uses TRBV28 and TRBJ1-1; 10 bases align to TRBD1. CDR3 size: 11 residues. Per germline, CDR1 MDHEN and CDR2 SYDVKM. As DNA, the CDR3 is TGTGCCAGCAGTGATGACAGGGGGCGCAGCTTT. It specifies CASSDDRGRSF.

The V call is TRBV28, the J call TRBJ2-3, with 9 bases identical to TRBD1. Germline V lookup: CDR1 MDHEN, CDR2 SYDVKM. After removal of 5 bases from V and 2 bases from J, the junction contained 8 bases not matched to a gene. The CDR3 contains 16 residues. The CDR3: CASSVPQGAVTDTQYF. The CDR3 DNA reads TGTGCCAGCAGTGTACCACAGGGGGCCGTCACAGATACGCAGTATTTT.

This sequence joins TRBV5-4 and TRBJ1-6, with 8 bases matching TRBD1. Trimming took 1 base from V and 9 from J; bases not matched to a gene: 3. The CDR3 has 14 amino acids. The germline V gene has CDR1 SGHNT and CDR2 YYREEE (reference sequence). As DNA, the CDR3 is TGTGCCAGCAGCTTGCAGGGGGCGCCTTCACCCCTCCACTTT. Residues: CASSLQGAPSPLHF.

This clone was found once. This chain links TRBV9 with TRBJ2-7; D may be TRBD2 (7 bases). This CDR3 region has 15 residues. Germline lookup yields CDR1 SGDLS and CDR2 YYNGEE. The V and J ends lost 7 bases and 7 bases respectively, with 24 bases between them. Here the CDR3 reads CASSRGGGDALEQYF. The DNA for the CDR3 is TGTGCCAGCTCGAGAGGAGGGGGGGACGCTCTAGAGCAGTACTTC.

The rearrangement links TRBV2 to TRBJ2-1; no definite D call. This CDR3 spans 14 amino acids. The germline gives CDR1 SNHLY, CDR2 FYNNEI. The V gene lost 5 bases and the J gene lost 0 bases, with 8 bases spanning the gap. Here the CDR3 DNA reads TGTGCCAGCAGTCAGGAAAGCTCCTACAATGAGCAGTTCTTC. Protein: CASSQESSYNEQFF.

As to this clone: This specimen includes other DNA sequences encoding the same CDR3. The V call is TRBV5-1, the J call TRBJ2-5; TRBD1 matches at 8 bases. CDR1 is SGHRS, CDR2 YFSETQ, per germline. V shed 0 bases and J 3 bases; nucleotides not matched to a gene: 1. The CDR3 loop spans 14 amino acids. CDR3 coding DNA: TGCGCCAGCAGCTTGGCAGGGGGCGAAGAGACCCAGTACTTC. It specifies CASSLAGGEETQYF.

This clone was found a few times. The chain couples TRBV5-6 to TRBJ2-5; 7 bases line up with TRBD1. The CDR3 extends over 15 amino acids. CDR1 is SGHDT, CDR2 YYEEEE, per germline. Trimming cost V 4 bases and J 3 bases; bases outside gene matches: 9. CDR3 DNA: TGTGCCAGCAGCCAAGTAGCAGGGGGAAAAGAGACCCAGTACTTC. Its translation is CASSQVAGGKETQYF. Combining the CDR3 with reference TRBV5-6 and TRBJ2-5 gives the whole variable domain DAGVTQSPTHLIKTRGQQVTLRCSPKSGHDTVSWYQQALGQGPQFIFQYYEEEERQRGNFPDRFSGHQFPNYSSELNVNALLLGDSALYLCASSQVAGGKETQYFGPGTRLLVL.

V is TRBV10-1 and J is TRBJ2-1; TRBD2 matches 8 bases. The CDR3 contains 16 residues. The J segment lost 4 bases and the V segment lost 6 bases, leaving 11 bases of the junction unmatched. The germline V gene encodes CDR1 WNHNN and CDR2 SYGVQD (reference sequence). CDR3 loop: CASSLGGGGGYNEQFF. The CDR3 DNA reads as TGCGCCAGCAGCCTCGGAGGTGGCGGGGGGTACAATGAGCAGTTCTTC.

This chain connects TRBV28 to TRBJ2-7; 8 nucleotides match TRBD1. Looked up from germline, CDR1 is MDHEN and CDR2 is SYDVKM. V shed 3 bases, J shed 4 bases, and the junction held 11 bases outside the gene matches. There are 16 residues in the CDR3. The CDR3, as DNA: TGTGCCAGCAGTTTTATTGTCGGGGGACAGGATTACGAGCAGTACTTC. This encodes CASSFIVGGQDYEQYF.

This clone was recorded a few times. This sequence joins TRBV5-4 and TRBJ1-1, with TRBD1 matching over 7 bases. In germline, CDR1 is SGHNT, CDR2 YYREEE (reference sequence). The CDR3 is 15 residues long. V was clipped by 3 bases and J by 0 bases; unmatched bases: 5. CDR3 region: CASSSEGAMNTEAFF. In nucleotides, the CDR3 is TGTGCCAGCAGCTCGGAGGGGGCCATGAACACTGAAGCTTTCTTT.

The gene calls are TRBV27 and TRBJ2-1; 10 bases map to TRBD1. There are 16 residues in the CDR3. Germline CDR1 and CDR2: MNHEY and SMNVEV (reference sequence). Trimming cost V 2 bases and J 8 bases; bases outside gene matches: 9. CDR3 in DNA: TGTGCCAGCAGTTTAACCGGGACAGGGGCGGGCTATGAGCAGTTCTTC. This encodes CASSLTGTGAGYEQFF.

V gene TRBV2 combines with J gene TRBJ1-2, with D possibly matching TRBD1 (5 bases). The germline V and J ends were trimmed by 6 bases and 1 base, with 18 bases remaining between them. Germline lookup yields CDR1 SNHLY and CDR2 FYNNEI. This CDR3 contains 16 residues. CDR3 residues: CASSSQGRSVNYGYTF. The CDR3, as DNA: TGTGCCAGCAGCTCCCAGGGCCGATCTGTTAACTATGGCTACACCTTC.